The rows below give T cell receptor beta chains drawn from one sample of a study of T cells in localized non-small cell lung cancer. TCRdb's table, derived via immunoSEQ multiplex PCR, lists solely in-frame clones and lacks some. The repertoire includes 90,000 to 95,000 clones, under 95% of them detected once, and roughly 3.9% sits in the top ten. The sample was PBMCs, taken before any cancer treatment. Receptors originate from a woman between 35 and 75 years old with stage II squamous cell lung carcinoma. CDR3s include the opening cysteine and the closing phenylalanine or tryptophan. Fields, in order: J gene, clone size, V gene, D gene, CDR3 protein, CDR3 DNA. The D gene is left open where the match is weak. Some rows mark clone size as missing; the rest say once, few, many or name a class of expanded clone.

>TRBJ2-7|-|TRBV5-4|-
CASSLAAGSGGSYEQYF
TGTGCCAGCAGCTTGGCGGCAGGATCCGGTGGCTCCTACGAGCAGTACTTC
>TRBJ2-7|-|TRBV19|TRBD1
CASSMDRGYEQYF
TGTGCCAGTAGTATGGACAGGGGTTACGAGCAGTACTTC
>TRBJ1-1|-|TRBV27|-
CASSLSRSFRNTEAFF
TGTGCCAGCAGTTTATCAAGAAGTTTTCGGAACACTGAAGCTTTCTTT
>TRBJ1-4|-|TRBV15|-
CATSRRRTGTQNEKLFF
TGTGCCACCAGCAGACGACGAACCGGGACTCAGAATGAAAAACTGTTTTTT
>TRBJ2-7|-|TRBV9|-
CASSVGPSYEQYF
TGTGCCAGCAGCGTAGGACCGTCATACGAGCAGTACTTC
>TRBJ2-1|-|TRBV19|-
CASSPSRLTYNEQFF
TGTGCCAGTAGTCCGTCTAGGTTAACCTACAATGAGCAGTTCTTC
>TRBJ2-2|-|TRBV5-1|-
CASSLPQGYTGELFF
TGCGCCAGCAGCTTACCACAGGGCTACACCGGGGAGCTGTTTTTT
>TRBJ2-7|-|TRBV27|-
CASSLSPEGDREFLTQYF
TGTGCCAGCAGTTTATCCCCCGAGGGAGACAGAGAGTTTCTCACGCAGTACTTC
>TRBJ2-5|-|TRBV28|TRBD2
CASSTRGGHETQYF
TGTGCCAGCAGTACCCGGGGGGGCCACGAGACCCAGTACTTC
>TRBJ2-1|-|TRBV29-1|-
CTVVAYNEQFF
TGCACCGTAGTCGCCTACAATGAGCAGTTCTTC
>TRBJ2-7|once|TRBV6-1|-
CASSEQTVTYEQYF
TGTGCCAGCAGTGAACAGACTGTAACCTACGAGCAGTACTTC
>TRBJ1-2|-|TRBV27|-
CATKSGSYGYTF
TGTGCCACCAAGTCCGGTTCCTATGGCTACACCTTC
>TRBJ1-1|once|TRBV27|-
CASSDGLYTEAFF
TGTGCCAGCAGCGACGGACTGTACACTGAAGCTTTCTTT
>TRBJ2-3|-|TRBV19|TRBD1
CASSITAGTEGTDTQYF
TGTGCCAGTAGTATCACCGCCGGGACAGAAGGGACAGATACGCAGTATTTT
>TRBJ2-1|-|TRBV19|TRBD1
CASSAGTESYNEQFF
TGTGCCAGTAGTGCAGGGACAGAATCCTACAATGAGCAGTTCTTC
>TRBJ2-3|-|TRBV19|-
CASGDISPDTQYF
TGTGCCAGTGGAGACATCTCCCCAGATACGCAGTATTTT
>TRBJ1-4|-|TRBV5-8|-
CASSLVRVVTNEKLFF
TGTGCCAGCAGCTTGGTCCGCGTAGTGACTAATGAAAAACTGTTTTTT
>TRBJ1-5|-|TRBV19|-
CASSKQEGKPQHF
TGTGCCAGTAGTAAACAGGAGGGCAAACCCCAGCATTTT
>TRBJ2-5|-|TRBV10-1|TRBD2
CASSALAGGPETQYF
TGCGCCAGCAGTGCCCTAGCGGGGGGGCCGGAGACCCAGTACTTC
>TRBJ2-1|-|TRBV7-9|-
CASSLSGWEQFF
TGTGCCAGCAGCTTATCGGGTTGGGAGCAGTTCTTC
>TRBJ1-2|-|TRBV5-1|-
CASSLDSYGYTF
TGCGCCAGCAGCCTTGACAGCTATGGCTACACCTTC
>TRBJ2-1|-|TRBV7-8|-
CASSPLPGVPNDEQFF
TGTGCCAGCAGCCCACTCCCGGGCGTACCTAACGATGAGCAGTTCTTC
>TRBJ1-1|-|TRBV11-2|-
CASSPRTVLNTEAFF
TGTGCCAGCAGCCCGAGGACGGTCTTGAACACTGAAGCTTTCTTT
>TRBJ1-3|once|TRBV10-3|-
CAHRGTGNTIYF
TGTGCCCATAGGGGGACTGGAAACACCATATATTTT
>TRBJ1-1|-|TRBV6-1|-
CAGSFGFVGNTEAFF
TGTGCCGGAAGTTTCGGATTCGTTGGGAACACTGAAGCTTTCTTT
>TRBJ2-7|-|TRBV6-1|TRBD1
CASSGDRPPYEQYF
TGTGCCAGCAGTGGGGACAGGCCGCCCTACGAGCAGTACTTC
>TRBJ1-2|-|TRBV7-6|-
CASSPTLDYGYTF
TGTGCCAGCAGCCCTACTCTAGACTATGGCTACACCTTC
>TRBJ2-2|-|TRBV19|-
CASTPSHTGELFF
TGTGCCAGTACCCCAAGCCACACCGGGGAGCTGTTTTTT
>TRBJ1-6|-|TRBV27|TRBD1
CASRPIQGAGNSPLHF
TGTGCCAGCAGACCTATACAGGGGGCCGGTAATTCACCCCTCCACTTT
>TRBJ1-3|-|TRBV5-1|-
CASSSTSTGNTIYF
TGCGCCAGCAGCTCCACCAGCACCGGAAACACCATATATTTT
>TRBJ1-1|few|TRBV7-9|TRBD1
CASSSGTANTEAFF
TGTGCCAGCAGTTCCGGGACAGCGAACACTGAAGCTTTCTTT
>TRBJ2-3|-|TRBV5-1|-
CASSLAQDRFTDTQYF
TGCGCCAGCAGCTTGGCTCAGGACAGATTCACAGATACGCAGTATTTT
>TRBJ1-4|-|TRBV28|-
CASSSPNEKLFF
TGTGCCAGCAGTTCACCCAATGAAAAACTGTTTTTT
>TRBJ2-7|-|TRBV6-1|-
CASSELRVYEQYF
TGTGCCAGCAGTGAATTGAGGGTCTACGAGCAGTACTTC
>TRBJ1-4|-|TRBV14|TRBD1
CASSRLQGGTNEKLFF
TGTGCCAGCAGCCGCCTCCAAGGGGGCACTAATGAAAAACTGTTTTTT
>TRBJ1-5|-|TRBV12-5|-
CASGLVSTQPQHF
TGTGCTAGTGGTTTGGTATCGACTCAGCCCCAGCATTTT
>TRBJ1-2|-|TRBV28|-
CASSYTGPANYGYTF
TGTGCCAGCAGTTATACAGGTCCAGCTAACTATGGCTACACCTTC
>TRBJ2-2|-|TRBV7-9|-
CASSLKGLNTGELFF
TGTGCCAGCAGCTTGAAAGGACTAAACACCGGGGAGCTGTTTTTT
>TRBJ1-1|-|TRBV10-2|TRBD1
CASKTGGNTEAFF
TGCGCCAGCAAAACAGGGGGAAACACTGAAGCTTTCTTT
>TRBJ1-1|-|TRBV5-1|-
CASSVTTGIVTEAFF
TGCGCCAGCAGCGTGACTACAGGGATCGTGACTGAAGCTTTCTTT
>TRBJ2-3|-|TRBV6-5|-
CASSRLRGTDTQYF
TGTGCCAGCAGCCGTCTACGGGGCACAGATACGCAGTATTTT
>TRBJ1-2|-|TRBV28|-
CASSPSDSYGYTF
TGTGCCAGCAGTCCGTCGGACAGCTATGGCTACACCTTC
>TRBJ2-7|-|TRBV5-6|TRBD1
CASSLAGQPYEQYF
TGTGCCAGCAGCTTGGCGGGACAGCCCTACGAGCAGTACTTC
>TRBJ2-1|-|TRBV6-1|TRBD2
CASSVGASGMWGEQFF
TGTGCCAGCAGTGTCGGGGCTAGCGGGATGTGGGGTGAGCAGTTCTTC
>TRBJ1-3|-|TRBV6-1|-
CASSDGRRNTIYF
TGTGCCAGCAGTGACGGCAGACGAAACACCATATATTTT
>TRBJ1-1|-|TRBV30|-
CAWRWGRNTEAFF
TGTGCCTGGCGGTGGGGGCGAAACACTGAAGCTTTCTTT
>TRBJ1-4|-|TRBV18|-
CASSPPLEPEKLFF
TGTGCCAGCTCACCACCCCTGGAGCCTGAAAAACTGTTTTTT
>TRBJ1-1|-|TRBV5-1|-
CASSLGMGSKGLNTEAFF
TGCGCCAGCAGCTTGGGCATGGGGTCCAAGGGGCTAAACACTGAAGCTTTCTTT
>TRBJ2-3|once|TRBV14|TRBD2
CASSPGLAGDWTDTQYF
TGTGCCAGCAGCCCGGGACTAGCGGGGGACTGGACAGATACGCAGTATTTT
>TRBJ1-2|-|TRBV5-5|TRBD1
CASSLTGQAVYGYTF
TGTGCCAGCAGCTTGACCGGACAGGCCGTCTATGGCTACACCTTC
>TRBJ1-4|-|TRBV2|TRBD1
CAGSRGLGEKLFF
TGTGCCGGCTCCAGGGGGCTCGGCGAAAAACTGTTTTTT
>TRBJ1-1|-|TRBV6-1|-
CASSERGLRAAFF
TGTGCCAGCAGTGAAAGGGGACTCCGGGCGGCTTTCTTT
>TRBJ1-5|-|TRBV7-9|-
CASSLVGDQPQHF
TGTGCCAGCAGCTTAGTTGGGGATCAGCCCCAGCATTTT